Below, 15 T cell receptor beta chains from the same sample are listed, as sequenced in a study of cytomegalovirus exposure and HLA in healthy donors. Both 60 Vbeta primers and 13 Jbeta primers went into the PCR. Produced via immunoSEQ multiplex PCR; TCRdb's table is partial and in-frame only. The sample comprises tens of thousands of clones, approximately 82% of which are singletons, and about 3.1% rests with the top ten. Input material: PBMCs. These receptors were collected from a man aged 45 to 65 in good health and CMV-seronegative.

This clone was recorded once. The chain carries TRBV4-1 and TRBJ1-1; no definite D call. V was trimmed by 5 bases and J by 1 base, leaving 11 bases between them. CDR1 and CDR2 (germline): MGHRA, YSYEKL. CDR3 length: 14 amino acids. The CDR3 loop is CASSTRVSNTEAFF. The CDR3 DNA reads TGCGCCAGCAGCACACGGGTGTCGAACACTGAAGCTTTCTTT.

The genes are TRBV28 and TRBJ1-5; 9 bases are a match to TRBD1. Germline V gene sequence: CDR1 MDHEN, CDR2 SYDVKM. The CDR3 spans 16 residues. Losses at the gene ends were 7 bases for V and 9 bases for J; bases not matched to a gene: 16. The CDR3 protein is CASTPAVGQGMTPQHF. Here the CDR3 DNA reads TGTGCCAGCACCCCAGCAGTTGGACAGGGGATGACGCCCCAGCATTTT.

This chain uses TRBV30 with TRBJ1-2; TRBD1 is a possible D gene (6 bases). This CDR3 has 14 amino acids. In germline, CDR1 is GTSNPN, CDR2 SVGIG (reference sequence). V was shortened by 5 bases and J by 5 bases, with 18 bases between the two germline ends. The CDR3 reads CAWEMVGAGYGYTF. CDR3 bases: TGTGCCTGGGAGATGGTGGGGGCAGGGTATGGCTACACCTTC.

The genes are TRBV4-1 and TRBJ1-5; TRBD1 matches at 10 bases. Germline V gives CDR1 MGHRA, CDR2 YSYEKL. V was pared by 4 bases and J by 4 bases, with 4 bases of the junction left unmatched. The CDR3 runs to 15 residues. The CDR3 sequence: CASSLGQGGNQPQHF. In nucleotides, the CDR3 is TGCGCCAGCAGCCTCGGACAGGGGGGTAATCAGCCCCAGCATTTT.

This rearrangement joins TRBV11-2 to TRBJ2-7, with D perhaps TRBD1 (5 bases). The CDR3 is 12 amino acids. V lost 5 bases and J 6 bases, leaving 11 bases between the germline ends. Germline CDR1 reads SGHAT; CDR2 reads FQNNGV. CDR3 sequence: CASSPGSGEQYF. In nucleotides, the CDR3 is TGTGCCAGCAGCCCAGGGTCGGGCGAGCAGTACTTC.

The J gene is TRBJ1-4, the V gene TRBV9, with TRBD1 as a possible D gene (6 bases). V lost 1 base to trimming and J lost 8 bases, with 15 bases between them. This CDR3 is built from 15 residues. Per germline, CDR1 SGDLS and CDR2 YYNGEE. CDR3: CASSVSGGHLEKLFF. CDR3 in DNA: TGTGCCAGCAGCGTATCGGGGGGGCATCTCGAAAAACTGTTTTTT.

The rearrangement links TRBV6-6 to TRBJ1-1; no clear D gene. The V end lost 2 bases, the J end lost 4 bases, and 14 bases lay between the germline ends. This CDR3 is 15 amino acids long. CDR1 is MNHNY, CDR2 SVGAGI, per germline (reference sequence). Here the CDR3 reads CASSYTSTLSTEAFF. DNA for the CDR3: TGTGCCAGCAGTTACACCTCTACTCTGAGCACTGAAGCTTTCTTT.

This clone was detected only a few times. This chain joins TRBV5-1 and TRBJ2-6, with TRBD2 matching over 10 bases. Germline lookup yields CDR1 SGHRS and CDR2 YFSETQ. CDR3 size: 17 residues. V lost 4 bases to trimming and J lost 2 bases; unmatched junction nucleotides: 6. The CDR3: CASSELAGGTGANVLTF. The DNA of the CDR3 is TGCGCCAGCAGCGAGTTAGCGGGGGGAACTGGGGCCAACGTCCTGACTTTC.

The genes are TRBV11-2 and TRBJ2-1, with D perhaps matching TRBD1 (6 bases). Germline V gene lookup returns CDR1 SGHAT and CDR2 FQNNGV. CDR3 size: 17 residues. V was shortened by 5 bases and J by 7 bases, with 24 bases between the two germline ends. CDR3 sequence: CASSGSGTPSKGNEQFF. CDR3 nucleotide sequence: TGTGCCAGCAGCGGCTCCGGGACACCCTCCAAGGGGAATGAGCAGTTCTTC.

The CDR3 spells CAWSVLRTDTLGETQYF. The CDR3 bases are TGTGCCTGGAGTGTACTAAGGACAGACACCCTCGGGGAGACCCAGTACTTC. This sequence joins TRBV30 and TRBJ2-5, with a possible D match to TRBD1 (6 bases). Germline assignment: CDR1 GTSNPN and CDR2 SVGIG (reference sequence). The CDR3 runs to 17 residues. V was clipped by 0 bases and J by 5 bases, with 22 bases between them. Combining the CDR3 with reference TRBV30 and TRBJ2-5 gives the whole variable domain SQTIHQWPATLVQPVGSPLSLECTVEGTSNPNLYWYRQAAGRGLQLLFYSVGIGQISSEVPQNLSASRPQDRQFILSSKKLLLSDSGFYLCAWSVLRTDTLGETQYFGPGTRLLVL.

V and J are TRBV4-2 and TRBJ1-2, with D possibly TRBD1 on 5 matching bases. V lost 4 bases, J lost 3 bases, and 15 bases lay in between. The CDR3 has 15 residues. Germline CDR1 LGHNA, CDR2 YNFKEQ. CDR3 sequence reads: CASSRTGTDHYGYTF. The DNA for the CDR3 is TGTGCCAGCAGCCGAACCGGGACTGACCACTATGGCTACACCTTC.

This clone was seen more than once but under ten times. V and J are TRBV7-3 and TRBJ2-3; D is possibly TRBD1 (5 bases). V was shortened by 2 bases and J by 3 bases, with 9 bases between the two germline ends. CDR3 length: 14 amino acids. Germline CDR1 is SGHTA and CDR2 is FQGTGA. CDR3 in DNA: TGTGCCAGCAGCTTAGGCAGGGTTACAGATACGCAGTATTTT. This encodes CASSLGRVTDTQYF.

CDR3 nucleotide sequence: TGTGCCAGCAGCGTAATGGGTGGCGCTAGCACTGAAGCTTTCTTT. Translation: CASSVMGGASTEAFF. The V call is TRBV9, the J call TRBJ1-1; no clear D gene. The germline V and J ends were trimmed by 1 base and 4 bases, with 14 bases remaining between them. This CDR3 is built from 15 residues. Germline CDR1 is SGDLS and CDR2 is YYNGEE.

This clone occurred once. This chain connects TRBV5-1 to TRBJ2-3; D gene ambiguous. The V end lost 5 bases, the J end lost 1 base, and 11 bases lay between the germline ends. This CDR3 region has 14 residues. Germline CDR1 SGHRS, CDR2 YFSETQ. The CDR3 protein is CASRVDWRTDTQYF. The CDR3 DNA follows: TGCGCCAGCAGAGTAGACTGGCGCACAGATACGCAGTATTTT. The whole variable domain, remainder taken from reference TRBV5-1 and TRBJ2-3, is KAGVTQTPRYLIKTRGQQVTLSCSPISGHRSVSWYQQTPGQGLQFLFEYFSETQRNKGNFPGRFSGRQFSNSRSEMNVSTLELGDSALYLCASRVDWRTDTQYFGPGTRLTVL.

The chain carries TRBV11-2 and TRBJ2-7, with 8 bases matching TRBD2. Germline V lookup: CDR1 SGHAT, CDR2 FQNNGV. V shed 1 base, J shed 4 bases, and the junction held 0 bases outside the gene matches. This CDR3 has 13 residues. The CDR3 nucleotides are TGTGCCAGCAGCTTAGGCGGGGGGTACGAGCAGTACTTC. Amino acids: CASSLGGGYEQYF.